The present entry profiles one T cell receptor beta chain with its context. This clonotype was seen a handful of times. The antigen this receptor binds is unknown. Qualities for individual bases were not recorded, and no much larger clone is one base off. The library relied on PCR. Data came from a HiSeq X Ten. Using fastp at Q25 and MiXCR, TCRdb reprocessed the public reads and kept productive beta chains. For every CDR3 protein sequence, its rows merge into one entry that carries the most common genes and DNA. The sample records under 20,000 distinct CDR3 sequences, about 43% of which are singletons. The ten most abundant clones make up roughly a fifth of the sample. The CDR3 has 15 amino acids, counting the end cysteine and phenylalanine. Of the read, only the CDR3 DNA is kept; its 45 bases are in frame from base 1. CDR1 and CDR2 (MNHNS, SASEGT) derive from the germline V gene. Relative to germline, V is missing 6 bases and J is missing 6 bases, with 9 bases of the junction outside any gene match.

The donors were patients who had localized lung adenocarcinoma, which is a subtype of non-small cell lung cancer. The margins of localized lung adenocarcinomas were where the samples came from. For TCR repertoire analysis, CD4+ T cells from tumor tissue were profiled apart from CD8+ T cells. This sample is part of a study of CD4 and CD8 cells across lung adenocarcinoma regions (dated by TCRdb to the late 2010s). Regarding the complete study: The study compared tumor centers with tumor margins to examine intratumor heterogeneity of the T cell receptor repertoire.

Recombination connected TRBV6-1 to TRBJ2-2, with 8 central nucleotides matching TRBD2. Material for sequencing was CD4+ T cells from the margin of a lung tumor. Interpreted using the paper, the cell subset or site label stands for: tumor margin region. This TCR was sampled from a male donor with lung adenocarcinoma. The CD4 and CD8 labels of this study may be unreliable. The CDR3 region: CASRRSGSVAGELFF. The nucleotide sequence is TGTGCCAGCAGAAGGAGCGGGAGTGTGGCCGGGGAGCTGTTTTTT.